This record concerns one T cell receptor (beta chain) sequence. Using immunoSEQ multiplex PCR, the repertoire was profiled, and TCRdb retains in-frame clones only, with some absent. The repertoire consists of about 130,000 clones, with about 90% occurring once and the leading ten covering around 1.8%. The data were taken from a study of control samples from healthy donors and cancer patients. The trim removed 5 bases at V and 5 bases at J, leaving 6 bases unmatched. This CDR3 is built from 14 residues. Germline V CDR1 and CDR2: SGHTA, FQGNSA. The chain links TRBV7-2 to TRBJ1-2; 9 bases match TRBD1. Sequenced input: blood. This TCR derives from a man between 18 and 29 years old in good health. The CDR3 DNA sequence: TGTGCCAGCAGCCAAGGGACAGGGATTTATGGCTACACCTTC. It translates to CASSQGTGIYGYTF.